The text below deals with one T cell receptor beta chain. These data originate in a study of OX40 agonist ivuxolimab in advanced cancers. TCRdb keeps only in-frame clones here, not all; method: immunoSEQ multiplex PCR. The sample carries 100,000 or so clones, approximately 84% recorded once. The germline gives CDR1 SGHRS, CDR2 YFSETQ. The V end was cut by 0 bases, the J end by 3 bases, with 7 bases between. The CDR3 extends over 13 amino acids. V and J are TRBV5-1 and TRBJ2-7; the D is unclear. Sample: CD4+ or CD8+ T cells sorted from blood, taken in a trial of the OX40 agonist ivuxolimab. The clonotype originates from an adult with an advanced solid tumor such as melanoma, head and neck, liver or kidney cancer. Here the CDR3 DNA reads TGCGCCAGCAGCTTGGGACTGGACTACGAGCAGTACTTC. Translation: CASSLGLDYEQYF.